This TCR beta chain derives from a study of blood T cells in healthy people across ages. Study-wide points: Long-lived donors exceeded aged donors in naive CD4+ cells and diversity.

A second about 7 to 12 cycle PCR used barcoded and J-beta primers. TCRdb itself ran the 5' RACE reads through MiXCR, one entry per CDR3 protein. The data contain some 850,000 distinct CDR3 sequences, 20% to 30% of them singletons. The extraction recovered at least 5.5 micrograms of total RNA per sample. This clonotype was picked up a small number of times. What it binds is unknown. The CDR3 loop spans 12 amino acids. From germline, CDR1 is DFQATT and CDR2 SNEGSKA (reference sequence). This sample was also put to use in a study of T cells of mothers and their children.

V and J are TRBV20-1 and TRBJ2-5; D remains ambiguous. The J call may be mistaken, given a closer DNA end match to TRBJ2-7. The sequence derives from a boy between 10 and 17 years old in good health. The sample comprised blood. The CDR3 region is CSALWSTYEQYF. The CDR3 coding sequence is TGCAGTGCCTTATGGAGTACCTACGAGCAGTACTTC.